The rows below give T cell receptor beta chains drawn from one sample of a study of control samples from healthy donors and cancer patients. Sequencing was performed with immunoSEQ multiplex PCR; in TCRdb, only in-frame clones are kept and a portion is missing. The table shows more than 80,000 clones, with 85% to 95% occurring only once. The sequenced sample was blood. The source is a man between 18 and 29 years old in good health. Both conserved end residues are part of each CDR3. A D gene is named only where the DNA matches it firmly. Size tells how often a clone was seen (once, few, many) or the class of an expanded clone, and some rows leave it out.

CDR3 DNA: TGCGCCAGCAGCCCAGGAGAAGTCACTGAAGCTTTCTTT
CDR3 protein: CASSPGEVTEAFF
J gene: TRBJ1-1
clone size: -
V gene: TRBV4-1
D gene: -

CDR3 DNA: TGTGCCACCAGTGATCAACCGGACAGGGGCAATCAGCCCCAGCATTTT
CDR3 protein: CATSDQPDRGNQPQHF
J gene: TRBJ1-5
clone size: -
V gene: TRBV24-1
D gene: TRBD1

CDR3 DNA: TGCGCCAGCAGCTTGATCGGCTACGAGCAGTACTTC
CDR3 protein: CASSLIGYEQYF
J gene: TRBJ2-7
clone size: few
V gene: TRBV5-1
D gene: -

CDR3 DNA: TGTGCCAGCAGCCAAGAAGCACAGCCAAATGAGCAGTTCTTC
CDR3 protein: CASSQEAQPNEQFF
J gene: TRBJ2-1
clone size: once
V gene: TRBV4-2
D gene: -

CDR3 DNA: TGTGCCAGCAGCTTACAGGGAGGATCTTATGGCTACACCTTC
CDR3 protein: CASSLQGGSYGYTF
J gene: TRBJ1-2
clone size: once
V gene: TRBV5-4
D gene: -

CDR3 DNA: TGTGCCATCAGTGAGGGGACAGGGCTGGATGAAAAACTGTTTTTT
CDR3 protein: CAISEGTGLDEKLFF
J gene: TRBJ1-4
clone size: once
V gene: TRBV10-3
D gene: TRBD1

CDR3 DNA: TGTGCCAGCAGCTTAGGCCTCCTTGGGACAGGGGACGGGGAGCTGTTTTTT
CDR3 protein: CASSLGLLGTGDGELFF
J gene: TRBJ2-2
clone size: -
V gene: TRBV11-2
D gene: TRBD1

CDR3 DNA: TGCAGCGTTCAGACTACAGGATTCAATCAGCCCCAGCATTTT
CDR3 protein: CSVQTTGFNQPQHF
J gene: TRBJ1-5
clone size: -
V gene: TRBV29-1
D gene: -

CDR3 DNA: TGTGCCAGTAGTCGCGGTTCCGGGGAGCTGTTTTTT
CDR3 protein: CASSRGSGELFF
J gene: TRBJ2-2
clone size: -
V gene: TRBV19
D gene: -

CDR3 DNA: TGTGCCAGCAGCCAATCCAGGGCGTACAATGAGCAGTTCTTC
CDR3 protein: CASSQSRAYNEQFF
J gene: TRBJ2-1
clone size: -
V gene: TRBV16
D gene: -

CDR3 DNA: TGTGCCAGCAGCCCCCGGGACAGAGAAGCTTTCTTT
CDR3 protein: CASSPRDREAFF
J gene: TRBJ1-1
clone size: -
V gene: TRBV9
D gene: TRBD1

CDR3 DNA: TGTGCCAGCAGCCATTCCCCGGGACAGGATAACTATGGCTACACCTTC
CDR3 protein: CASSHSPGQDNYGYTF
J gene: TRBJ1-2
clone size: -
V gene: TRBV4-2
D gene: TRBD1

CDR3 DNA: TGTGCCATCAGCGAAAGGACAACAAATCAGCCCCAGCATTTT
CDR3 protein: CAISERTTNQPQHF
J gene: TRBJ1-5
clone size: -
V gene: TRBV10-3
D gene: -

CDR3 DNA: TGTGCCAGCAGCTTCAGGGCCATGAACACTGAAGCTTTCTTT
CDR3 protein: CASSFRAMNTEAFF
J gene: TRBJ1-1
clone size: -
V gene: TRBV5-4
D gene: -

CDR3 DNA: TGTGCCTGGAGTGTACTAGGGACTCTGGAAGAGACCCAGTACTTC
CDR3 protein: CAWSVLGTLEETQYF
J gene: TRBJ2-5
clone size: -
V gene: TRBV30
D gene: -

CDR3 DNA: TGTGCCAGCAGTGAATGGGGGTTACGGGGCTACACCTTC
CDR3 protein: CASSEWGLRGYTF
J gene: TRBJ1-2
clone size: -
V gene: TRBV2
D gene: -

CDR3 DNA: TGCGCCAGCAGCCAAGCCCCGGGCAGGGGAGAGACCCAGTACTTC
CDR3 protein: CASSQAPGRGETQYF
J gene: TRBJ2-5
clone size: once
V gene: TRBV4-1
D gene: -

CDR3 DNA: TGTGCCAGCAGCACCCGGGGGGGGGACACTGAAGCTTTCTTT
CDR3 protein: CASSTRGGDTEAFF
J gene: TRBJ1-1
clone size: -
V gene: TRBV3-1/TRBV3-2
D gene: -

CDR3 DNA: TGTGCCAGCGCTCCCGAGCGGAGCTCCTACGAGCAGTACTTC
CDR3 protein: CASAPERSSYEQYF
J gene: TRBJ2-7
clone size: few
V gene: TRBV18
D gene: -

CDR3 DNA: TGCGCCAGCAGACAATCAACCGAGGGAGCCCACGAGCAGTACTTC
CDR3 protein: CASRQSTEGAHEQYF
J gene: TRBJ2-7
clone size: -
V gene: TRBV5-1
D gene: -

CDR3 DNA: TGTGCCAGCAGCAAGGAAGCCCAGGGCTACGACCCGGCGGGCTACACCTTC
CDR3 protein: CASSKEAQGYDPAGYTF
J gene: TRBJ1-2
clone size: once
V gene: TRBV5-4
D gene: -

CDR3 DNA: TGTGCCAGCAGTTACTCGGGGGAGGTACACGAGCAGTACTTC
CDR3 protein: CASSYSGEVHEQYF
J gene: TRBJ2-7
clone size: -
V gene: TRBV6-2/TRBV6-3
D gene: -

CDR3 DNA: TGTGCCATCAGTGGACTAGCGGGAGCCGGGGAGCTGTTTTTT
CDR3 protein: CAISGLAGAGELFF
J gene: TRBJ2-2
clone size: -
V gene: TRBV10-3
D gene: TRBD2

CDR3 DNA: TGTGCCAGCAGCCTAGGGCCGGGATTAAAAATCGACGAGCAGTACTTC
CDR3 protein: CASSLGPGLKIDEQYF
J gene: TRBJ2-7
clone size: -
V gene: TRBV7-9
D gene: -